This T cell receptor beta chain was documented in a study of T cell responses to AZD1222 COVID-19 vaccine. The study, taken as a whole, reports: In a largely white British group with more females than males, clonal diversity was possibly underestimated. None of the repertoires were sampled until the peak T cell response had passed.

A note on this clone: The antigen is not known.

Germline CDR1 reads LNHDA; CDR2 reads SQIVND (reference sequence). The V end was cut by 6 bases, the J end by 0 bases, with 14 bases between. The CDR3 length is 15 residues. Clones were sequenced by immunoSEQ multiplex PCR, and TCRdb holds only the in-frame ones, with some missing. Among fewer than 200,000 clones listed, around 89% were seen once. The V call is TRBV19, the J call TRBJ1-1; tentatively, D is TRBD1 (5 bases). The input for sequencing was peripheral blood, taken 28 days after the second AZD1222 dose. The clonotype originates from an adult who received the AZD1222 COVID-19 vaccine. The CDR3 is CASRRGGSMNTEAFF. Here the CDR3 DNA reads TGTGCCAGTAGAAGGGGCGGCAGCATGAACACTGAAGCTTTCTTT.